This T cell receptor (beta chain) appears in the sequencing data of a study of cytomegalovirus exposure and HLA in healthy donors. The V end was cut by 10 bases, the J end by 6 bases, with 12 bases between. CDR3 length: 11 residues. CDR1 and CDR2 from the germline V gene are PRHDT and FYEKMQ (reference sequence). Concerning this clone: Its antigen is undetermined.

Researchers ran the PCR with 60 Vbeta and 13 Jbeta primers. Here immunoSEQ multiplex PCR was the method, and the copy in TCRdb shows in-frame clones only, minus some. This sample contains roughly 51,000 clones. The study, taken as a whole, reports: Cytomegalovirus-associated status was assigned to some 180 TCR beta chains.

The chain is built from TRBV13 and TRBJ1-2; perhaps TRBD1 as D (5 bases). Sequenced input: PBMCs. This TCR was sampled from a male donor in good health and CMV-seropositive. The CDR3 nucleotides are TGTGCCAATGGGGGGGGTGATGGCTACACCTTC. Translation gives CANGGGDGYTF.